The 27 T cell receptor beta chains given below trace back to one sample, sequenced in a study of blood T cell repertoires in COVID-19 (dated by TCRdb to 2018 to 2020). Libraries were constructed by the immunoSEQ multiplex PCR assay. In its TCRdb copy, this immuneACCESS table keeps in-frame sequences only and misses some clones. Where compared with another copy, unresolved V genes explain less than half of these, and the others have no known cause. The sample yields a few hundred thousand clones; around 81% were counted once. Together, the top ten hold around 14% of the sample. Sequenced sample: peripheral blood. The receptors derive from a person aged 65 to 85 with COVID-19, enrolled during active disease.

This CDR3 reads CASSLQREGNKEQFF. The CDR3 DNA follows: TGTGCCAGCAGCCTCCAGCGGGAGGGGAATAAAGAGCAGTTCTTC. V is TRBV3-1 (or the pseudogene TRBV3-2) and J is TRBJ2-1; 10 positions match TRBD2. The V segment lost 4 bases and the J segment 10 bases; nucleotides outside the gene matches: 10. The CDR3 length is 15 residues. CDR1 and CDR2 from the germline V gene are LGHDT and YNNKEL (reference sequence).

The chain is built from TRBV7-8 and TRBJ2-5, with TRBD2 as a possible D gene (6 bases). Trimming removed 5 bases from V and 5 bases from J, with 15 bases in between. Germline lookup yields CDR1 SGHVS and CDR2 FQNEAQ. This CDR3 comprises 14 residues. CDR3 nucleotide sequence: TGTGCCAGCAGCCGAGAAGGCGGGAAGGAGACCCAGTACTTC. It specifies CASSREGGKETQYF.

This clone showed up just once. The chain has TRBV7-9 and TRBJ1-1; possibly TRBD1 for D (5 bases). V was trimmed by 11 bases and J by 8 bases, leaving 15 bases between them. The germline V gene has CDR1 SEHNR and CDR2 FQNEAQ (reference sequence). The CDR3 is 11 residues long. In DNA form, the CDR3 reads TGTGCCTGCGGGGACCGGGTGGAAGCTTTCTTT. Residues: CACGDRVEAFF.

This clone was seen ten or more times. The rearrangement joins TRBV6-2 or TRBV6-3 to TRBJ2-2; 11 bases line up with TRBD2. Trimming cost V 2 bases and J 3 bases; bases outside gene matches: 5. The CDR3 runs 17 residues. Germline CDR1 MNHEY, CDR2 SVGEGT. CDR3 protein: CASSYASGGPDTGELFF. The CDR3 coding sequence is TGTGCCAGCAGTTACGCTAGCGGGGGGCCAGACACCGGGGAGCTGTTTTTT.

This clone appeared a few times. The chain links TRBV5-4 to TRBJ2-2; perhaps TRBD1 as D (5 bases). The CDR3 runs to 16 residues. Germline V lookup: CDR1 SGHNT, CDR2 YYREEE (reference sequence). V lost 2 bases to trimming and J lost 0 bases, with 11 bases between them. CDR3 sequence (DNA): TGTGCCAGCAGCTTTTCCCAGGGTGCGAACACCGGGGAGCTGTTTTTT. Its translation is CASSFSQGANTGELFF.

The rearrangement uses TRBV7-2 and TRBJ2-5; D remains ambiguous. CDR1 and CDR2 (germline): SGHTA, FQGNSA. The ends were cut back, 3 bases at V and 4 bases at J, with 12 bases in the middle. The CDR3 has 14 amino acids. In DNA form, the CDR3 reads TGTGCCAGCAGCTTCACCACAGTAGGAGAGACCCAGTACTTC. Translation gives CASSFTTVGETQYF.

This sequence joins TRBV5-5 and TRBJ1-1; D is ambiguous. Germline values: CDR1 SGHKS, CDR2 YYEKEE (reference sequence). V lost 0 bases and J lost 3, with 9 bases in between. The CDR3 is made up of 14 amino acids. The CDR3, as DNA: TGTGCCAGCAGCTTGGTGCGGGGAGACACTGAAGCTTTCTTT. This translates into CASSLVRGDTEAFF. The variable domain in full, with the rest retrieved from reference TRBV5-5 and TRBJ1-1, is DAGVTQSPTHLIKTRGQQVTLRCSPISGHKSVSWYQQVLGQGPQFIFQYYEKEERGRGNFPDRFSARQFPNYSSELNVNALLLGDSALYLCASSLVRGDTEAFFGQGTRLTVV.

In regard to this clone: Other DNA sequences from this sample encode an identical CDR3 as well. The chain recombines TRBV9 with TRBJ2-1; 10 bases map to TRBD2. CDR1 is SGDLS, CDR2 YYNGEE, per germline. This CDR3 is built from 17 residues. J gave up 1 base and V 2 bases, and 6 bases lay outside the gene matches. The CDR3 loop reads CASSVASGGLSYNEQFF. The CDR3 region has the DNA TGTGCCAGCAGCGTGGCTAGCGGGGGTCTATCCTACAATGAGCAGTTCTTC.

With respect to this clone: Sequence at one end of the junction differs from germline and may be a read error. The rearrangement joins TRBV7-3 to TRBJ2-1, with TRBD2 identical over 15 bases. The CDR3 spans 16 residues. From germline, CDR1 is SGHTA and CDR2 FQGTGA. The CDR3 loop reads CASSFQPRTSGGAILF. CDR3 DNA sequence: TGTGCCAGCAGTTTCCAGCCGCGGACTAGCGGGGGGGCCATACTCTTC. The whole variable domain, filled in from reference TRBV7-3 and TRBJ2-1, reads GAGVSQTPSNKVTEKGKYVELRCDPISGHTALYWYRQSLGQGPEFLIYFQGTGAADDSGLPNDRFFAVRPEGSVSTLKIQRTERGDSAVYLCASSFQPRTSGGAILFGPGTRLTVL.

This chain joins TRBV28 and TRBJ1-1; no reliable D call. The CDR3 totals 14 residues. Germline assignment: CDR1 MDHEN and CDR2 SYDVKM. Trimming took 2 bases from V and 4 from J, leaving 11 bases between them. The CDR3 is CASSLVGSSTEAFF. In DNA form, the CDR3 reads TGTGCCAGCAGTTTAGTGGGGAGCAGCACTGAAGCTTTCTTT.

The rearrangement joins TRBV29-1 to TRBJ1-1, with TRBD1 as a possible D gene (6 bases). The CDR3 length is 13 residues. The V end was cut by 5 bases, the J end by 1 base, with 11 bases between. The V gene's germline CDR1 is SQVTM and CDR2 ANQGSEA. The CDR3 DNA sequence: TGCAGCGTTCCATCGACAGGGAACACTGAAGCTTTCTTT. It yields the protein CSVPSTGNTEAFF.

The chain links TRBV19 to TRBJ2-1; 12 bases line up with TRBD2. The germline CDR1 and CDR2 sequences are LNHDA and SQIVND (reference sequence). Trimming at V came to 7 bases and at J to 3 bases, leaving 7 bases not matched to a gene. This CDR3 spans 16 amino acids. CDR3 nucleotides: TGTGCCAGTACCATACGACTAGCGGGAGACTACAATGAGCAGTTCTTC. Translation: CASTIRLAGDYNEQFF.

The V call is TRBV28, the J call TRBJ2-7; tentatively, D is TRBD1 (6 bases). V lost 11 bases, J lost 6 bases, and 17 bases lay in between. From germline, CDR1 is MDHEN and CDR2 SYDVKM. This CDR3 has 12 residues. The CDR3: CAGMTGRIEQYF. The CDR3 coding sequence is TGTGCCGGGATGACAGGTAGGATCGAGCAGTACTTC.

The chain links TRBV27 to TRBJ2-3, with 16 nucleotides matching TRBD2. The CDR3 covers 20 residues. Looked up from germline, CDR1 is MNHEY and CDR2 is SMNVEV (reference sequence). J gave up 4 bases and V 2 bases, and 12 bases lay outside the gene matches. This CDR3 is CASSLGTSGGGFELADTQYF. CDR3 coding DNA: TGTGCCAGCAGTTTAGGGACTAGCGGGGGGGGCTTTGAGTTGGCAGATACGCAGTATTTT.

This rearrangement joins TRBV28 to TRBJ2-2; 8 nucleotides match TRBD1. Germline CDR1 and CDR2: MDHEN and SYDVKM. The trim removed 6 bases at V and 0 bases at J, leaving 6 bases unmatched. This CDR3 is 16 amino acids long. In DNA form, the CDR3 reads TGTGCCAGCAGCCATAGACAGGGGTCGAACACCGGGGAGCTGTTTTTT. Protein product: CASSHRQGSNTGELFF.

V gene TRBV12-3 or TRBV12-4 combines with J gene TRBJ2-1; D not certain. Trimming removed 3 bases from V and 9 bases from J, with 12 bases in between. The CDR3 totals 13 residues. The CDR3 loop is CASSLRLDGEQFF. The DNA of the CDR3 is TGTGCCAGCAGTTTGAGGCTAGACGGTGAGCAGTTCTTC.

The rearrangement links TRBV15 to TRBJ1-5; D unclear. The CDR3 extends over 16 amino acids. In germline, CDR1 is LNHNV, CDR2 YYDKDF (reference sequence). Deletions cut 0 bases from V and 4 bases from J, with 13 bases between. The CDR3 DNA is TGTGCCACCAGCAGAGAGGAGTCAACGGTGAATCAGCCCCAGCATTTT. This translates into CATSREESTVNQPQHF.

This rearrangement joins TRBV6-5 to TRBJ1-5; possibly TRBD1 for D (6 bases). This CDR3 is 16 amino acids long. In germline, CDR1 is MNHEY, CDR2 SVGAGI. The V and J ends lost 3 bases and 4 bases respectively, with 16 bases between them. The CDR3 nucleotides are TGTGCCAGCAGTTATTTCAAGCGTCAGGGGAATCAGCCCCAGCATTTT. Translated: CASSYFKRQGNQPQHF.

This clone was counted between two and nine times. This chain connects TRBV3-1 (or the pseudogene TRBV3-2) to TRBJ1-3, with a tentative D call TRBD1 (5 bases). Germline CDR1 and CDR2: LGHDT and YNNKEL (reference sequence). This CDR3 spans 15 amino acids. Between the trimmed V and J ends, which lost 1 base and 4 bases, there was a span of 11 bases. The CDR3 DNA sequence: TGTGCCAGCAGCCAAGCTCAGGGTATCGGAAACACCATATATTTT. Translation: CASSQAQGIGNTIYF.

The gene calls are TRBV11-2 and TRBJ2-4; D call uncertain. The V and J ends lost 0 bases and 5 bases respectively, with 8 bases between them. This CDR3 is 14 amino acids long. CDR1 is SGHAT and CDR2 is FQNNGV in the germline V gene. The CDR3: CASSLDRSENIQYF. Here the CDR3 DNA reads TGTGCCAGCAGCTTAGATCGTTCGGAAAACATTCAGTACTTC.

This chain joins TRBV28 and TRBJ1-2; D uncertain. The germline V gene has CDR1 MDHEN and CDR2 SYDVKM. V shed 5 bases and J shed 2 bases, with 21 bases lying between them. The CDR3 contains 17 residues. In nucleotides, the CDR3 is TGTGCCAGCAGTATGCTTTGGCCAGGTTACATCAACTATGGCTACACCTTC. As protein: CASSMLWPGYINYGYTF.

The V call is TRBV4-3, the J call TRBJ2-1, with D perhaps TRBD2 (5 bases). V was clipped by 2 bases and J by 10 bases, with 15 bases between them. The germline CDR1 and CDR2 sequences are LGHNA and YSLEER. This CDR3 contains 14 residues. Written as DNA, the CDR3 is TGCGCCAGCAGCCAAACTCCCAGCGGACCCGAGCAGTTCTTC. Amino acids: CASSQTPSGPEQFF.

This clone has a single count. This sequence joins TRBV5-1 and TRBJ2-3; TRBD2 might be the D (5 bases). This CDR3 is 15 amino acids long. Trimming took 4 bases from V and 4 from J, leaving 16 bases between them. Germline assignment: CDR1 SGHRS and CDR2 YFSETQ. The CDR3 region is CASSPLTGISDTQYF. CDR3 nucleotides: TGCGCCAGCAGCCCACTCACGGGGATCTCAGATACGCAGTATTTT.

The chain employs TRBV28 and TRBJ1-5; no reliable D call. Germline V gives CDR1 MDHEN, CDR2 SYDVKM. This CDR3 is built from 13 residues. V lost 3 bases, J lost 7 bases, and 10 bases lay in between. For the CDR3, the DNA is TGTGCCAGCAGTTTTGAGGGAAGGCAGCCCCAGCATTTT. Its protein is CASSFEGRQPQHF.

V is TRBV19 and J is TRBJ2-1; 12 bases map to TRBD2. The CDR3 is made up of 17 amino acids. The junction had 10 bases not matched to a gene; V was cut back by 3 bases and J by 7 bases. CDR1 LNHDA and CDR2 SQIVND come from the germline V gene (reference sequence). Written as DNA, the CDR3 is TGTGCCAGTAGTATGACAGTGACTAGCGGGAGTAGGAATGAGCAGTTCTTC. Protein product: CASSMTVTSGSRNEQFF.

The V call is TRBV19, the J call TRBJ2-3; 8 bases are a match to TRBD2. CDR3 length: 15 amino acids. The germline V gene has CDR1 LNHDA and CDR2 SQIVND (reference sequence). V lost 4 bases to trimming and J lost 2 bases; unmatched junction nucleotides: 5. The CDR3 reads CASSTPGGTTDTQYF. CDR3 nucleotides: TGTGCCAGTAGTACACCGGGGGGGACCACAGATACGCAGTATTTT.

The chain links TRBV29-1 to TRBJ1-1; 10 bases fit TRBD1. CDR1 and CDR2 (germline): SQVTM, ANQGSEA. V gave up 6 bases and J gave up 3 bases; unmatched junction bases: 7. The CDR3 extends over 14 amino acids. In nucleotides, the CDR3 is TGCAGCGTCCTGACAGGGGGCGACTACACTGAAGCTTTCTTT. Residues: CSVLTGGDYTEAFF.